Listed here are 21 T cell receptor beta chains from one sample, sequenced in a study of persistence of HIV-infected CD4 T cells. These TCRs' antigens remain unknown. Stimulation used around 9.1 ug/mL lysate from CMV-infected fibroblasts. Sorting selected CD4+ T cells upregulating both CD40 ligand and CD69. The libraries were made with immunoSEQ version 4 in survey mode. Assay: immunoSEQ multiplex PCR; the TCRdb copy retains only in-frame clones and omits some. The sample holds about 20,000 clones, 78% seen once. The source was CD4+ T cells sorted from PBMCs after approximately 19-hour stimulation, collected from a patient who received antiretroviral therapy. The receptors stem from an adult man with HIV who was CMV-seropositive.

V and J are TRBV4-1 and TRBJ1-2; maybe TRBD1 (5 bases). Germline CDR1 is MGHRA and CDR2 is YSYEKL. V lost 1 base, J lost 8 bases, and 17 bases lay in between. CDR3 size: 15 residues. This chain's CDR3 is CASSQVTGTLGGYTF. The CDR3 DNA sequence: TGCGCCAGCAGCCAAGTAACGGGGACCTTAGGCGGCTACACCTTC.

In this sample, this clone turned up once. The CDR3 DNA is TGTGCCGGACGACAGGGGGGGAGGGATGAGCAGTTCTTC. Residues: CAGRQGGRDEQFF. The gene calls are TRBV6-5 and TRBJ2-1; 9 bases fit TRBD1. CDR3 length: 13 residues. Germline V gene lookup returns CDR1 MNHEY and CDR2 SVGAGI. V shed 11 bases and J 8 bases; nucleotides not matched to a gene: 10.

This chain connects TRBV27 to TRBJ2-7; maybe TRBD2 (6 bases). The CDR3 spans 15 residues. The germline V and J ends were trimmed by 6 bases and 2 bases, with 17 bases remaining between them. CDR1 is MNHEY, CDR2 SMNVEV, per germline (reference sequence). This chain's CDR3 is CASSLFSGGAYEQYF. CDR3 nucleotide sequence: TGTGCCAGCAGCCTCTTCTCTGGCGGGGCCTACGAGCAGTACTTC.

This chain links TRBV9 with TRBJ1-1; TRBD1 agrees at 9 bases. The CDR3 contains 15 residues. CDR1 is SGDLS and CDR2 is YYNGEE in the germline V gene. V was clipped by 3 bases and J by 0 bases; unmatched bases: 3. This chain's CDR3 is CASSDGQGMNTEAFF. As DNA, the CDR3 is TGTGCCAGCAGCGATGGACAGGGGATGAACACTGAAGCTTTCTTT. The full variable domain, with the rest looked up from reference TRBV9 and TRBJ1-1, is DSGVTQTPKHLITATGQRVTLRCSPRSGDLSVYWYQQSLDQGLQFLIQYYNGEERAKGNILERFSAQQFPDLHSELNLSSLELGDSALYFCASSDGQGMNTEAFFGQGTRLTVV.

This chain uses TRBV6-5 with TRBJ1-6; no clear D. CDR1 and CDR2 from the germline V gene are MNHEY and SVGAGI. Trimming removed 4 bases from V and 5 bases from J, with 9 bases in between. The CDR3 extends over 14 amino acids. CDR3 nucleotide sequence: TGTGCCAGCAGTTTACGAAGGGATAATTCACCCCTCCACTTT. As protein: CASSLRRDNSPLHF.

V usage is TRBV2 and J usage is TRBJ2-7; 9 bases are shared with TRBD1. CDR3 length: 16 amino acids. Losses at the gene ends were 4 bases for V and 3 bases for J; bases not matched to a gene: 10. Germline CDR1 is SNHLY and CDR2 is FYNNEI. CDR3 sequence: CASSASGTGFGYEQYF. CDR3 coding DNA: TGTGCCAGCAGTGCCTCCGGGACAGGGTTCGGCTACGAGCAGTACTTC.

This CDR3 is CASSLGDSFYNEQFF. The CDR3 DNA reads TGTGCCAGCAGCTTAGGAGACAGCTTTTACAATGAGCAGTTCTTC. The chain carries TRBV7-6 and TRBJ2-1; possible D gene TRBD1, 5 bases. This CDR3 region has 15 residues. Trimming stripped 1 base from V and 4 bases from J, with 11 bases between. The germline V gene has CDR1 SGHVS and CDR2 FNYEAQ.

V usage is TRBV28 and J usage is TRBJ1-5; D is perhaps TRBD1 (6 bases). V was shortened by 2 bases and J by 0 bases, with 14 bases between the two germline ends. The CDR3 covers 17 residues. The germline CDR1 and CDR2 sequences are MDHEN and SYDVKM. CDR3 nucleotides: TGTGCCAGCAGTTTAAAGACAGGTGTATATAGCAATCAGCCCCAGCATTTT. It specifies CASSLKTGVYSNQPQHF.

This rearrangement joins TRBV19 to TRBJ1-2, with no clear D. This CDR3 region has 16 residues. Trimming removed 5 bases at V and 4 bases at J, with 20 bases between. Germline lookup yields CDR1 LNHDA and CDR2 SQIVND (reference sequence). The CDR3 here is CASSPGPDTPVYGYTF. The DNA of the CDR3 is TGTGCCAGTAGTCCCGGTCCTGACACACCTGTCTATGGCTACACCTTC. Complete variable domain (other parts from reference TRBV19 and TRBJ1-2): DGGITQSPKYLFRKEGQNVTLSCEQNLNHDAMYWYRQDPGQGLRLIYYSQIVNDFQKGDIAEGYSVSREKKESFPLTVTSAQKNPTAFYLCASSPGPDTPVYGYTFGSGTRLTVV.

The chain couples TRBV10-3 to TRBJ2-7; TRBD1 might be the D (6 bases). With 8 bases removed from V and 0 bases from J, the gap between germline ends came to 8 bases. Germline lookup yields CDR1 ENHRY and CDR2 SYGVKD. The CDR3 extends over 12 amino acids. Here the CDR3 DNA reads TGTGCCATCCAGGGGAGCTCCTACGAGCAGTACTTC. As protein: CAIQGSSYEQYF.

Regarding this clone: The sample holds other DNA sequences that translate to the same CDR3. CDR3 amino acids: CASSQAPYYEQYF. The CDR3 bases are TGTGCCAGCAGCCAAGCCCCATATTACGAGCAGTACTTC. This rearrangement joins TRBV3-1 (or the pseudogene TRBV3-2) to TRBJ2-7, with unresolved D. V gave up 1 base and J gave up 4 bases, with 8 bases separating them. Germline V gene lookup returns CDR1 LGHDT and CDR2 YNNKEL (reference sequence). The CDR3 covers 13 residues.

Judged by abundance, this clone is medium-sized (0.01 to 0.1%). The chain combines TRBV7-2 with TRBJ1-2, with 8 bases aligning to TRBD1. CDR3 length: 15 residues. The V segment lost 0 bases and the J segment 8 bases; nucleotides outside the gene matches: 8. Germline assignment: CDR1 SGHTA and CDR2 FQGNSA. The CDR3 nucleotides read TGTGCCAGCAGCTTAGCGGGACGGTCAGGGGGCGGCTACACCTTC. Translation: CASSLAGRSGGGYTF.

J is TRBJ1-6 and V is TRBV3-1 (or the pseudogene TRBV3-2); 8 bases match TRBD1. This CDR3 has 15 residues. From germline, CDR1 is LGHDT and CDR2 YNNKEL (reference sequence). V was clipped by 0 bases and J by 6 bases; unmatched bases: 1. The CDR3 here is CASSQEGTGNSPLHF. CDR3 DNA sequence: TGTGCCAGCAGCCAAGAGGGGACAGGTAATTCACCCCTCCACTTT.

This chain connects TRBV2 to TRBJ1-2; D is perhaps TRBD1 (5 bases). Trimming stripped 2 bases from V and 8 bases from J, with 12 bases between. From germline, CDR1 is SNHLY and CDR2 FYNNEI. The CDR3 consists of 13 residues. Written as DNA, the CDR3 is TGTGCCAGCAGTGAATTAGGGGAGGGCGGCTACACCTTC. Protein product: CASSELGEGGYTF.

This clone was found a few times. The chain couples TRBV7-9 to TRBJ1-1, with D perhaps TRBD1 (6 bases). The V gene's germline CDR1 is SEHNR and CDR2 FQNEAQ (reference sequence). V was trimmed by 4 bases and J by 4 bases, leaving 10 bases between them. This CDR3 is built from 13 residues. The CDR3 region has the DNA TGTGCCAGCAGCTCGACAGGTCCCACTGAAGCTTTCTTT. This codes for CASSSTGPTEAFF.

V usage is TRBV3-1 (or the pseudogene TRBV3-2) and J usage is TRBJ2-1, with TRBD2 matching 13 bases. There are 18 residues in the CDR3. Germline assignment: CDR1 LGHDT and CDR2 YNNKEL (reference sequence). The junction had 13 bases not matched to a gene; V was cut back by 3 bases and J by 8 bases. CDR3 amino acids: CASSHGGLAGNLGHEQFF. The CDR3 DNA is TGTGCCAGCAGCCATGGGGGACTAGCGGGGAACCTCGGCCATGAGCAGTTCTTC.

CDR3 sequence reads: CASSRGGPVGNTEAFF. In nucleotides, the CDR3 is TGTGCCAGTAGTAGGGGTGGGCCGGTCGGGAACACTGAAGCTTTCTTT. The V gene is TRBV19, the J gene TRBJ1-1; D not certain. Trimming removed 4 bases from V and 1 base from J, with 16 bases in between. This CDR3 region has 16 residues. CDR1 is LNHDA and CDR2 is SQIVND in the germline V gene (reference sequence).

The chain couples TRBV6-5 to TRBJ1-1; a possible D gene is TRBD1 (5 bases). Trimming took off 11 bases at V and 4 bases at J, with 17 bases between the two ends. The CDR3 is 13 residues long. Germline CDR1 and CDR2: MNHEY and SVGAGI. Here the CDR3 reads CAGATGGVTEAFF. CDR3 DNA: TGTGCCGGAGCTACTGGGGGGGTCACTGAAGCTTTCTTT.

The chain is built from TRBV28 and TRBJ1-1; D not certain. The germline V and J ends were trimmed by 5 bases and 8 bases, with 12 bases remaining between them. CDR1 and CDR2 (germline): MDHEN, SYDVKM. The CDR3 is 12 residues long. The CDR3 sequence: CASSRQDGEAFF. CDR3 nucleotides: TGTGCCAGCAGTCGACAAGATGGAGAAGCTTTCTTT.

The J gene is TRBJ1-3, the V gene TRBV18; D ambiguous. V gave up 2 bases and J gave up 0 bases, with 14 bases separating them. This CDR3 is 17 amino acids long. CDR1 KGHSH and CDR2 LQKENI come from the germline V gene. CDR3 in DNA: TGTGCCAGCTCACCAGAGGCTCCGCAGAGCTCTGGAAACACCATATATTTT. Its translation is CASSPEAPQSSGNTIYF.

The chain recombines TRBV14 with TRBJ1-5, with a weak D call TRBD1 (6 bases). CDR1 is SGHDN, CDR2 FVKESK, per germline. V was clipped by 3 bases and J by 0 bases, with 21 bases between them. The CDR3 is made up of 19 amino acids. The CDR3 region has the DNA TGTGCCAGCAGCCACGACCGGGACACAAGAATCTATAGCAATCAGCCCCAGCATTTT. It yields the protein CASSHDRDTRIYSNQPQHF.